These T cell receptor beta chains were read from a single sample in a study of cytomegalovirus exposure and HLA in healthy donors. Repertoires were generated with immunoSEQ multiplex PCR, while TCRdb's copy carries only in-frame clones and drops some. The table records under 250,000 clones, 60% to 80% of them present only once. Sequencing input: PBMCs. The receptors were gathered from a woman in her twenties or thirties in good health and CMV-seronegative. Both conserved end residues are part of each CDR3. D genes are given only for firm matches. The size field is filled for only some rows; it gives once, few, many or a size class.

D gene | J gene | V gene | clone size | CDR3 protein | CDR3 DNA
. | TRBJ2-5 | TRBV5-1 | few | CASSPGGDEETQYF | TGCGCCAGCAGCCCCGGAGGTGACGAAGAGACCCAGTACTTC
. | TRBJ2-6 | TRBV28 | . | CASGSPRPSGANVLTF | TGTGCCAGCGGTTCACCCAGGCCCTCTGGGGCCAACGTCCTGACTTTC
TRBD2 | TRBJ2-3 | TRBV4-1 | . | CASSQGRSGDPLSTDTQYF | TGCGCCAGCAGCCAAGGTCGGAGCGGGGACCCTCTTAGCACAGATACGCAGTATTTT
. | TRBJ2-7 | TRBV9 | . | CASSVASSSYEQYF | TGTGCCAGCAGCGTAGCGTCGAGCTCCTACGAGCAGTACTTC
. | TRBJ2-1 | TRBV11-1 | . | CASSPRQGGYSYNEQFF | TGTGCCAGCAGCCCCCGACAGGGAGGTTACTCCTACAATGAGCAGTTCTTC
. | TRBJ2-3 | TRBV5-1 | . | CASSLGYPSTDTQYF | TGCGCCAGCAGCTTGGGCTATCCTAGCACAGATACGCAGTATTTT
. | TRBJ2-7 | TRBV5-1 | . | CASSETGEGEYF | TGCGCCAGCAGCGAAACAGGTGAAGGGGAGTACTTC
TRBD2 | TRBJ2-5 | TRBV11-2 | . | CASSPGPSTSGGAETQYF | TGTGCCAGCAGCCCAGGCCCGTCGACTAGCGGGGGGGCGGAGACCCAGTACTTC
. | TRBJ2-4 | TRBV27 | . | CASSYSPGNIQYF | TGTGCCAGCAGTTACTCCCCCGGGAACATTCAGTACTTC
TRBD2 | TRBJ2-6 | TRBV7-6 | . | CASSSLLAGAAGANVLTF | TGTGCCAGCAGCTCGTTACTAGCGGGAGCAGCTGGGGCCAACGTCCTGACTTTC
TRBD2 | TRBJ2-3 | TRBV11-2 | . | CASSAQRGGGTDTQYF | TGTGCCAGCAGCGCCCAGCGGGGGGGCGGGACAGATACGCAGTATTTT
. | TRBJ2-5 | TRBV5-1 | few | CASSLAREETQYF | TGCGCCAGCAGCTTGGCCAGGGAAGAGACCCAGTACTTC
. | TRBJ2-1 | TRBV14 | . | CASSQSLYNEQFF | TGTGCCAGCAGCCAAAGCCTCTACAATGAGCAGTTCTTC
. | TRBJ1-2 | TRBV6-6 | . | CASSYSTAFGGYTF | TGTGCCAGCAGTTACTCGACGGCTTTCGGGGGCTACACCTTC
TRBD1 | TRBJ2-5 | TRBV5-4 | . | CASSLEDRGSETQYF | TGTGCCAGCAGCTTGGAGGACAGGGGAAGCGAGACCCAGTACTTC
TRBD1 | TRBJ2-2 | TRBV12-5 | few | CASGLGQGGPNTGELFF | TGTGCTAGTGGTTTGGGACAGGGCGGACCCAACACCGGGGAGCTGTTTTTT
TRBD1 | TRBJ1-4 | TRBV5-1 | . | CASSLRTGGVEKLFF | TGCGCCAGCAGCTTGAGGACAGGCGGAGTCGAAAAACTGTTTTTT
TRBD2 | TRBJ2-7 | TRBV13 | . | CASSSLSGPSYEQYF | TGTGCCAGCAGCTCTCTTAGCGGGCCTTCCTACGAGCAGTACTTC
. | TRBJ1-4 | TRBV5-6 | few | CASSLDAGEKLFF | TGTGCCAGCAGCTTGGATGCTGGCGAAAAACTGTTTTTT
TRBD2 | TRBJ2-7 | TRBV19 | . | CASSAWTSGEQYF | TGTGCCAGTAGTGCCTGGACTAGCGGGGAGCAGTACTTC
TRBD1 | TRBJ2-7 | TRBV5-1 | . | CASSPQGQGHYEQYF | TGCGCCAGCAGCCCCCAAGGACAGGGCCACTACGAGCAGTACTTC
. | TRBJ2-1 | TRBV2 | . | CASSQGYEQFF | TGTGCCAGCAGTCAGGGATATGAGCAGTTCTTC
TRBD1 | TRBJ2-7 | TRBV28 | . | CASSVSGTAYEQYF | TGTGCCAGCAGTGTCTCCGGGACAGCCTACGAGCAGTACTTC
. | TRBJ1-4 | TRBV15 | . | CATSRGGNEKLFF | TGTGCCACCAGCAGGGGAGGTAATGAAAAACTGTTTTTT